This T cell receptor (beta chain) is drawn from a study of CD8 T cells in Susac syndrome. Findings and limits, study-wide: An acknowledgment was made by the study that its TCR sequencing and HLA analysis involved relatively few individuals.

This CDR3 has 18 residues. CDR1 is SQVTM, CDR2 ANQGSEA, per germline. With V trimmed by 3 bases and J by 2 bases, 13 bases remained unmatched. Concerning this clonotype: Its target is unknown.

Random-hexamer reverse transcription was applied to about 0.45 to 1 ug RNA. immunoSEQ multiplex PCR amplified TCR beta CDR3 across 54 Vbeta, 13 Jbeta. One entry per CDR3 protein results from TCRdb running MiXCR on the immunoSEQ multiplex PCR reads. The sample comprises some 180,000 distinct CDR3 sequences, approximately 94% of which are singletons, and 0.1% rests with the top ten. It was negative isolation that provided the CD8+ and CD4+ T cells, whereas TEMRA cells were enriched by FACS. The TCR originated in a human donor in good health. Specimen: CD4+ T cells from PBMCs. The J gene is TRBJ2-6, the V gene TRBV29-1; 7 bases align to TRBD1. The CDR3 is CSVDTRQGATAGANVLTF. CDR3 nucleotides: TGCAGCGTTGACACGAGACAGGGCGCGACCGCTGGGGCCAACGTCCTGACTTTC.